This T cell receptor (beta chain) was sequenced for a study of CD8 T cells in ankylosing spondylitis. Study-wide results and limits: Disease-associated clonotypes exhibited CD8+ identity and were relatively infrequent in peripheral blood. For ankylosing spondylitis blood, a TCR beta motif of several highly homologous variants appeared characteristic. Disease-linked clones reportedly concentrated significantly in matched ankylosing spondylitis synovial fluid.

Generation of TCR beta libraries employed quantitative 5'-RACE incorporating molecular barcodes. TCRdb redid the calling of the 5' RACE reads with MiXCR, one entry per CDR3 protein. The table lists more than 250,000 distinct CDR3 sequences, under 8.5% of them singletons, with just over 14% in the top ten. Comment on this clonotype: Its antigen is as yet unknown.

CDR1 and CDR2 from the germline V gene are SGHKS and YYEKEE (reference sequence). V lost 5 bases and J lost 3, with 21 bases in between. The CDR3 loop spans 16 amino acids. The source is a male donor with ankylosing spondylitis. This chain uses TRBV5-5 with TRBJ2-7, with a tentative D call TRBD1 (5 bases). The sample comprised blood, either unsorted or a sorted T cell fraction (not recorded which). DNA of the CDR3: TGTGCCAGCAGACCCTTCCCTCAGGGAAAAGGCTACGAGCAGTACTTC. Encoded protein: CASRPFPQGKGYEQYF.